The next 32 T cell receptor beta chains were all read from a single sample in a study of shared clonotypes between healthy human individuals. Terminally differentiated effector memory CD45RA+ cells were left out of the naive CD8 fraction, which was CD45RO-negative and positively selected for CCR7. TCRdb keeps only in-frame clones here, not all; method: immunoSEQ multiplex PCR. The data hold over 2 million clones, with about 95% observed a single time. Sequencing was carried out using naive CD8+ T cells sorted from blood. The source of these receptors is a man younger than 35 in good health.

The chain has TRBV7-2 and TRBJ2-1, with 9 bases fitting TRBD2. J was trimmed by 9 bases and V by 2 bases; bases with no gene match: 11. Germline V gene data show CDR1 as SGHTA and CDR2 as FQGNSA. CDR3 length: 16 amino acids. The CDR3 DNA sequence: TGTGCCAGCAGCTTAAGTCTGCGGGAGGGCGGGGGTGAGCAGTTCTTC. Translated, it gives CASSLSLREGGGEQFF.

CDR3 sequence: CASDPGQGLYEQYF. CDR3 sequence (DNA): TGTGCCAGCGATCCGGGACAGGGTCTATACGAGCAGTACTTC. The chain recombines TRBV28 with TRBJ2-7; TRBD1 matches 9 bases. Trimming cost V 8 bases and J 4 bases; bases outside gene matches: 9. CDR1 MDHEN and CDR2 SYDVKM come from the germline V gene. The CDR3 is 14 residues long.

V and J are TRBV5-6 and TRBJ1-6, with TRBD1 matching 10 bases. Germline V gene sequence: CDR1 SGHDT, CDR2 YYEEEE. The junction had 7 bases not matched to a gene; V was cut back by 3 bases and J by 10 bases. The CDR3 spans 15 residues. As DNA, the CDR3 is TGTGCCAGCAGCTCTCTGACAGGGGGCGAATCACCCCTCCACTTT. This encodes CASSSLTGGESPLHF.

The chain joins TRBV27 to TRBJ2-7, with unresolved D. CDR3 length equals 14 residues. V was pared by 2 bases and J by 1 base, with 9 bases between. In germline, CDR1 is MNHEY, CDR2 SMNVEV (reference sequence). The CDR3 protein is CASSLTLESYEQYF. DNA of the CDR3: TGTGCCAGCAGTTTAACGTTGGAGTCCTACGAGCAGTACTTC.

This clone was seen a single time. The chain is built from TRBV27 and TRBJ2-7; D gene unclear. Germline CDR1 reads MNHEY; CDR2 reads SMNVEV (reference sequence). V lost 5 bases, J lost 7 bases, and 12 bases lay in between. CDR3 length: 12 residues. DNA for the CDR3: TGTGCCAGCAGTACCGCCTCTCGGGAGCAGTACTTC. Amino acids: CASSTASREQYF.

The chain is built from TRBV6-5 and TRBJ2-1; D is possibly TRBD2 (6 bases). This CDR3 is built from 14 residues. Germline values: CDR1 MNHEY, CDR2 SVGAGI. The germline V and J ends were trimmed by 6 bases and 8 bases, with 17 bases remaining between them. Written as DNA, the CDR3 is TGTGCCAGCAGCCTGACTAGTAGGTCCGATGAGCAGTTCTTC. Protein product: CASSLTSRSDEQFF.

Concerning this clone itself: This sample includes further DNA sequences coding for the same CDR3. J is TRBJ2-7 and V is TRBV10-1; D not resolved. CDR1 is WNHNN and CDR2 is SYGVQD in the germline V gene (reference sequence). V gave up 5 bases and J gave up 2 bases, with 10 bases separating them. This CDR3 is 13 amino acids long. The CDR3 sequence is CASSPGPTYEQYF. CDR3 sequence (DNA): TGCGCCAGCAGTCCTGGACCTACCTACGAGCAGTACTTC.

The chain's CDR3 is CASRGPNSPLHF. The DNA for the CDR3 is TGTGCCAGCAGGGGACCGAATTCACCCCTCCACTTT. The rearrangement links TRBV2 to TRBJ1-6, with D possibly TRBD1 on 5 matching bases. The V gene lost 6 bases and the J gene lost 7 bases, with 7 bases spanning the gap. Germline V gene lookup returns CDR1 SNHLY and CDR2 FYNNEI. The CDR3 has 12 amino acids.

This chain joins TRBV2 and TRBJ1-1; no reliable D call. Trimming pared 6 bases from V and 4 bases from J, leaving 12 bases between. Germline loops: CDR1 SNHLY, CDR2 FYNNEI. The CDR3 totals 13 residues. CDR3 residues: CASREALGTEAFF. The CDR3 coding sequence is TGTGCCAGCAGAGAGGCCCTGGGCACTGAAGCTTTCTTT.

V and J are TRBV4-3 and TRBJ1-1; D gene uncertain. Trimming shortened V by 4 bases and J by 5 bases, and 14 bases separated the two germline ends. The CDR3 consists of 14 residues. Per germline, CDR1 LGHNA and CDR2 YSLEER. The CDR3 sequence: CASSPTVGGTEAFF. The CDR3 DNA follows: TGCGCCAGCAGCCCGACCGTGGGCGGGACTGAAGCTTTCTTT.

Remarks on this clone: Other DNA sequences in this sample translate to the same CDR3. The chain combines TRBV30 with TRBJ1-1; possible D gene TRBD1, 5 bases. CDR1 and CDR2 (germline): GTSNPN, SVGIG (reference sequence). The CDR3 is made up of 13 amino acids. V lost 3 bases to trimming and J lost 1 base, with 9 bases between them. The CDR3 DNA is TGTGCCTGGAGGGGCCAGGGGAACACTGAAGCTTTCTTT. It specifies CAWRGQGNTEAFF.

The rearrangement joins TRBV6-5 to TRBJ2-5; 9 bases line up with TRBD1. Germline V gene lookup returns CDR1 MNHEY and CDR2 SVGAGI. V was pared by 5 bases and J by 4 bases, with 5 bases of the junction left unmatched. The CDR3 length is 14 residues. The CDR3 is CASSHRDRAETQYF. The CDR3 DNA is TGTGCCAGCAGTCATAGGGACAGGGCAGAGACCCAGTACTTC.

The chain employs TRBV9 and TRBJ2-3; D is tentatively TRBD1 or TRBD2 (6 bases each). The germline gives CDR1 SGDLS, CDR2 YYNGEE. Between the trimmed V and J ends, which lost 1 base and 2 bases, there was a span of 23 bases. The CDR3 has 19 residues. CDR3 nucleotide sequence: TGTGCCAGCAGCGTATTGGGGGGCCGTACGGGACGTAACACAGATACGCAGTATTTT. Translation: CASSVLGGRTGRNTDTQYF.

This chain joins TRBV7-3 and TRBJ2-2; the D gene could be TRBD1 or TRBD2 (5 bases each). Germline V gene sequence: CDR1 SGHTA, CDR2 FQGTGA. This CDR3 contains 14 residues. V lost 4 bases, J lost 6 bases, and 12 bases lay in between. CDR3 sequence reads: CASSSLGASGELFF. CDR3 coding DNA: TGTGCCAGCAGCTCTCTCGGGGCGTCCGGGGAGCTGTTTTTT.

CDR3 loop: CASSSGGIPGETQYF. The CDR3 nucleotides read TGTGCCAGCAGCTCGGGCGGGATACCCGGGGAGACCCAGTACTTC. The chain combines TRBV5-5 with TRBJ2-5, with a possible D match to TRBD2 (6 bases). Germline values: CDR1 SGHKS, CDR2 YYEKEE (reference sequence). V was shortened by 3 bases and J by 5 bases, with 17 bases between the two germline ends. This CDR3 is built from 15 residues.

In the case of this clone: The same CDR3 is also encoded by other DNA sequences in this sample. The chain joins TRBV27 to TRBJ1-4, with TRBD1 matching over 8 bases. Germline V gene sequence: CDR1 MNHEY, CDR2 SMNVEV (reference sequence). The CDR3 is made up of 14 amino acids. V was clipped by 5 bases and J by 7 bases; unmatched bases: 6. CDR3 residues: CASSLDRGGEKLFF. The CDR3 bases are TGTGCCAGCAGTCTTGACAGGGGTGGTGAAAAACTGTTTTTT.

This sequence joins TRBV7-9 and TRBJ2-3, with 7 positions matching TRBD1. The germline CDR1 and CDR2 sequences are SEHNR and FQNEAQ (reference sequence). V shed 5 bases and J 0 bases; nucleotides not matched to a gene: 14. The CDR3 length is 18 residues. CDR3 residues: CASSPAPPTTGSTDTQYF. The CDR3 region has the DNA TGTGCCAGCAGCCCCGCTCCCCCTACGACAGGGAGCACAGATACGCAGTATTTT.

The chain couples TRBV27 to TRBJ2-7; maybe TRBD1 (5 bases). The V and J ends lost 3 bases and 5 bases respectively, with 17 bases between them. The CDR3 length is 15 residues. Germline V CDR1 and CDR2: MNHEY, SMNVEV (reference sequence). The CDR3 loop is CASSLHPSGIDEQYF. The CDR3 DNA is TGTGCCAGCAGTTTGCATCCTTCAGGGATCGACGAGCAGTACTTC.

V and J are TRBV27 and TRBJ1-6; D is uncertain. Germline V CDR1 and CDR2: MNHEY, SMNVEV (reference sequence). V was trimmed by 7 bases and J by 9 bases, leaving 19 bases between them. CDR3 length equals 15 residues. CDR3 nucleotide sequence: TGTGCCAGCACCCAGGTCGGGGTGTGGATTTCACCCCTCCACTTT. Amino acids: CASTQVGVWISPLHF.

V usage is TRBV19 and J usage is TRBJ2-1; 7 nucleotides agree with TRBD2. V was pared by 2 bases and J by 8 bases, with 9 bases of the junction left unmatched. Germline CDR1 is LNHDA and CDR2 is SQIVND (reference sequence). This CDR3 contains 15 residues. This CDR3 reads CASSITAGLVDEQFF. DNA of the CDR3: TGTGCCAGTAGTATAACAGCGGGGCTCGTCGATGAGCAGTTCTTC.

Turning to this clone: Other DNA sequences in the same sample also yield this CDR3. V usage is TRBV13 and J usage is TRBJ2-7; TRBD2 is a possible D gene (5 bases). V dropped 4 bases and J dropped 2 bases, with 12 bases sitting between them. Germline CDR1 and CDR2: PRHDT and FYEKMQ (reference sequence). CDR3 length: 14 residues. The CDR3 spells CASSSGRGTYEQYF. The CDR3 DNA sequence: TGTGCCAGCAGCTCTGGACGGGGAACCTACGAGCAGTACTTC.

V usage is TRBV21-1 and J usage is TRBJ1-5. TRBV21-1 is labeled a pseudogene. The CDR3 totals 17 residues. The CDR3 DNA follows: TGTGCCAGCAGCAATTCTGGTTCGGACGGGGAACCGCAGCCCCAGCATTTT. Residues: CASSNSGSDGEPQPQHF.

The chain has TRBV30 and TRBJ2-7; D is undetermined. The V end was cut by 5 bases, the J end by 4 bases, with 9 bases between. Germline values: CDR1 GTSNPN, CDR2 SVGIG (reference sequence). There are 11 residues in the CDR3. CDR3 sequence: CAWSSEYEQYF. DNA of the CDR3: TGTGCCTGGTCAAGCGAGTACGAGCAGTACTTC.

The chain links TRBV12-5 to TRBJ1-6, with D unresolved. The CDR3 loop spans 16 amino acids. Trimming left V 5 bases short and J 2 bases short, with 13 bases between. From germline, CDR1 is LGHNT and CDR2 FRNRAP. The CDR3 nucleotides are TGTGCTAGTGGTCCCCCTAAGACACCCTATAATTCACCCCTCCACTTT. Amino acids: CASGPPKTPYNSPLHF.

V usage is TRBV27 and J usage is TRBJ2-2, with D perhaps matching TRBD2 (5 bases). V lost 3 bases and J lost 4, with 15 bases in between. The V gene's germline CDR1 is MNHEY and CDR2 SMNVEV (reference sequence). The CDR3 length is 16 residues. This chain's CDR3 is CASSFLARLRTGELFF. Here the CDR3 DNA reads TGTGCCAGCAGTTTTCTAGCCAGGCTACGCACCGGGGAGCTGTTTTTT.

V usage is TRBV16 and J usage is TRBJ1-5; 7 bases are a match to TRBD1. The V gene end was trimmed by 4 bases and the J gene end by 7 bases; junction bases not matched to a gene: 13. Germline V gene sequence: CDR1 KGHSY, CDR2 FQNENV. The CDR3 has 16 residues. The CDR3 bases are TGTGCCAGCAGCCCCGCCCGACAGGGCATGGGCCAGCCCCAGCATTTT. Encoded protein: CASSPARQGMGQPQHF.

This clone was detected once. This chain uses TRBV10-3 with TRBJ2-1, with D perhaps given as TRBD1 or TRBD2 (7 bases each). Germline-derived CDR1 and CDR2 are ENHRY and SYGVKD. Trimming removed 5 bases from V and 0 bases from J, with 17 bases in between. The CDR3 extends over 17 amino acids. The CDR3 DNA reads as TGTGCCATCAGTATCACTAAGCGGGACAGCTCCTACAATGAGCAGTTCTTC. Its translation is CAISITKRDSSYNEQFF.

About this clone: Other DNA sequences in the sample encode the same CDR3. The chain is built from TRBV27 and TRBJ1-1; D is unclear. The CDR3 runs 12 residues. Germline V gene data show CDR1 as MNHEY and CDR2 as SMNVEV (reference sequence). Between the trimmed V and J ends, which lost 6 bases and 5 bases, there was a span of 10 bases. CDR3 nucleotide sequence: TGTGCCAGCAGCCCCACGGGTACTGAAGCTTTCTTT. Translating gives CASSPTGTEAFF.

The CDR3, as DNA: TGCGCCAGCAGTGAGTGGGGGGCCTATGAGCAGTTCTTC. This codes for CASSEWGAYEQFF. The chain employs TRBV10-1 and TRBJ2-1, with D possibly called TRBD1 or TRBD2 (6 bases each). Per the germline V gene, CDR1 is WNHNN and CDR2 is SYGVQD (reference sequence). This CDR3 comprises 13 residues. Between the trimmed V and J ends, which lost 1 base and 8 bases, there was a span of 9 bases.

The chain carries TRBV7-8 and TRBJ1-4; D perhaps matches TRBD1 (6 bases). Trimming stripped 3 bases from V and 5 bases from J, with 10 bases between. The CDR3 spans 14 residues. Germline V gene sequence: CDR1 SGHVS, CDR2 FQNEAQ. CDR3 sequence: CASSFGQSNEKLFF. The CDR3 DNA reads TGTGCCAGCAGCTTTGGACAGTCGAATGAAAAACTGTTTTTT.

V gene TRBV4-3 combines with J gene TRBJ2-7; the D is unclear. CDR1 and CDR2 from the germline V gene are LGHNA and YSLEER. The CDR3 loop spans 13 amino acids. V lost 4 bases to trimming and J lost 4 bases, with 11 bases between them. The CDR3 DNA is TGCGCCAGCAGCCCAGCAGTCGCTTACGAGCAGTACTTC. This codes for CASSPAVAYEQYF.

This CDR3 reads CASSPPTGGSNQPQHF. CDR3 in DNA: TGTGCCAGCAGTCCACCGACAGGGGGTAGCAATCAGCCCCAGCATTTT. This sequence joins TRBV28 and TRBJ1-5; 9 bases fit TRBD1. The CDR3 totals 16 residues. CDR1 and CDR2 from the germline V gene are MDHEN and SYDVKM. Trimming removed 5 bases from V and 0 bases from J; junction bases left unmatched: 5.